Each of the 14 T cell receptor beta chains below was sequenced from the same sample in a study of T-cell reconstitution after alpha-beta-depleted transplantation in children. Unique molecular identifiers tagged the TCRbeta library. TCRdb called the PCR reads again in MiXCR, with one record for every CDR3 protein. The table records some 490,000 distinct CDR3 sequences, about 12% of them present only once. The sample consisted of PBMCs from the stem cell graft donor, taken from the stem cell graft. The receptors originated from a human donor who donated a stem cell graft to a child with combined immunodeficiency.

The sample holds many counts of this clonotype. The gene calls are TRBV6-1 and TRBJ2-6; unclear D gene. V dropped 1 base and J dropped 0 bases, with 4 bases sitting between them. The CDR3 runs to 15 residues. Germline values: CDR1 MNHNS, CDR2 SASEGT. The DNA of the CDR3 is TGTGCCAGCAGTGAAGAGTTCTCTGGGGCCAACGTCCTGACTTTC. Translating it yields CASSEEFSGANVLTF.

In this sample, this clonotype turned up many times. The chain couples TRBV29-1 to TRBJ2-7; D perhaps matches TRBD1 (6 bases). Trimming removed 4 bases at V and 2 bases at J, with 12 bases between. The V gene's germline CDR1 is SQVTM and CDR2 ANQGSEA. This CDR3 is 13 amino acids long. CDR3: CSVARGLTYEQYF. CDR3 DNA: TGCAGCGTTGCCAGGGGCTTAACCTACGAGCAGTACTTC.

The CDR3 DNA sequence: TGTGCCAGCAGCCCAGGAGGGCGGGAAAAACTGTTTTTT. Translating gives CASSPGGREKLFF. The chain couples TRBV7-3 to TRBJ1-4; no reliable D call. The ends were cut back, 5 bases at V and 8 bases at J, with 12 bases in the middle. Germline V CDR1 and CDR2: SGHTA, FQGTGA. CDR3 length equals 13 residues.

The table lists this clonotype with many counts. V is TRBV15 and J is TRBJ2-2; D gene uncertain. V dropped 0 bases and J dropped 6 bases, with 5 bases sitting between them. Germline CDR1 is LNHNV and CDR2 is YYDKDF (reference sequence). This CDR3 has 13 amino acids. CDR3 sequence reads: CATSRDFSGELFF. CDR3 nucleotide sequence: TGTGCCACCAGCAGAGATTTTTCCGGGGAGCTGTTTTTT.

This clonotype was seen a few times. CDR3: CSASSSGRTDTQYF. As DNA, the CDR3 is TGCAGTGCTAGTTCTAGCGGGCGCACAGATACGCAGTATTTT. V gene TRBV20-1 combines with J gene TRBJ2-3; 8 bases line up with TRBD2. Germline loops: CDR1 DFQATT, CDR2 SNEGSKA (reference sequence). The CDR3 is 14 residues long. With V trimmed by 3 bases and J by 1 base, 3 bases remained unmatched.

This clonotype was counted at least ten times. CDR3 protein: CSARGFSTYNEQFF. The CDR3 DNA reads as TGCAGTGCTAGAGGGTTTAGCACCTACAATGAGCAGTTCTTC. This chain joins TRBV20-1 and TRBJ2-1; D ambiguous. Per germline, CDR1 DFQATT and CDR2 SNEGSKA (reference sequence). Trimming removed 1 base at V and 2 bases at J, with 9 bases between. The CDR3 is 14 residues long.

The rearrangement uses TRBV12-3 or TRBV12-4 and TRBJ2-5, with TRBD2 identical over 8 bases. V trimming: 6 bases; J trimming: 4 bases; junction bases outside the gene matches: 10. The CDR3 has 15 residues. CDR3 loop: CASSPEGLAGETQYF. CDR3 nucleotides: TGTGCCAGCAGCCCCGAAGGACTAGCAGGAGAGACCCAGTACTTC.

This chain connects TRBV2 to TRBJ1-1; 7 positions match TRBD1. Germline V gives CDR1 SNHLY, CDR2 FYNNEI. CDR3 length: 14 amino acids. J was trimmed by 3 bases and V by 7 bases; bases with no gene match: 8. The CDR3 spells CASIQRGRDTEAFF. The CDR3 DNA follows: TGTGCCAGCATACAAAGGGGGCGGGACACTGAAGCTTTCTTT. The full variable domain, with the rest looked up from reference TRBV2 and TRBJ1-1, is EPEVTQTPSHQVTQMGQEVILRCVPISNHLYFYWYRQILGQKVEFLVSFYNNEISEKSEIFDDQFSVERPDGSNFTLKIRSTKLEDSAMYFCASIQRGRDTEAFFGQGTRLTVV.

CDR3 sequence (DNA): TGTGCCAGCAGTGGTACATTGCCGGAGGGACTAGCGGGAGGGACCTCCTACGAGCAGTACTTC. Protein product: CASSGTLPEGLAGGTSYEQYF. J is TRBJ2-7 and V is TRBV25-1, with TRBD2 matching over 16 bases. Germline-derived CDR1 and CDR2 are MGHDK and SYGVNS. This CDR3 has 21 amino acids. With 4 bases clipped from V and 0 bases from J, the junction kept 15 bases outside the gene matches.

The chain recombines TRBV11-2 with TRBJ2-1; 7 nucleotides match TRBD1. J lost 4 bases, V lost 3 bases, and 6 bases had no gene match. Germline V gene lookup returns CDR1 SGHAT and CDR2 FQNNGV. The length of the CDR3 is 15 residues. The CDR3 DNA is TGTGCCAGCAGCTTCAGAGGGGGCCCTTACAATGAGCAGTTCTTC. Its translation: CASSFRGGPYNEQFF.

The V call is TRBV12-3 or TRBV12-4, the J call TRBJ1-4; 8 nucleotides agree with TRBD1. This CDR3 spans 18 amino acids. The V segment lost 0 bases and the J segment 3 bases; nucleotides outside the gene matches: 9. The CDR3 nucleotides are TGTGCCAGCAGTTTAGCGTGGGGACAGGCGGCGTCTAATGAAAAACTGTTTTTT. It encodes CASSLAWGQAASNEKLFF.

This clonotype was detected only a few times. The V call is TRBV7-8, the J call TRBJ1-1, with D possibly TRBD1 on 5 matching bases. This CDR3 contains 16 residues. The germline V and J ends were trimmed by 0 bases and 5 bases, with 16 bases remaining between them. Germline lookup yields CDR1 SGHVS and CDR2 FQNEAQ. CDR3 amino acids: CASSLALRGEGTEAFF. CDR3 bases: TGTGCCAGCAGCTTAGCGTTACGGGGCGAGGGGACTGAAGCTTTCTTT. Together with reference TRBV7-8 and TRBJ1-1, the CDR3 gives the full variable domain: GAGVSQSPRYKVAKRGQDVALRCDPISGHVSLFWYQQALGQGPEFLTYFQNEAQLDKSGLPSDRFFAERPEGSVSTLKIQRTQQEDSAVYLCASSLALRGEGTEAFFGQGTRLTVV.

This sequence joins TRBV6-5 and TRBJ2-7; D possibly corresponds to TRBD2 (5 bases). Trimming removed 2 bases at V and 0 bases at J, with 11 bases between. This CDR3 region has 15 residues. Germline-derived CDR1 and CDR2 are MNHEY and SVGAGI. The CDR3 is CASSYMRAASYEQYF. In DNA, the CDR3 is TGTGCCAGCAGTTACATGAGGGCTGCCTCCTACGAGCAGTACTTC.

On this clonotype: A read error may account for a junction end that differs from germline. This chain uses TRBV15 with TRBJ2-3, with TRBD2 matching 11 bases. Germline V gene lookup returns CDR1 LNHNV and CDR2 YYDKDF (reference sequence). This CDR3 is built from 14 residues. CDR3 region: CATSRDVTSGAREF. The CDR3 DNA is TGTGCCACCAGCAGAGATGTGACTAGCGGGGCACGGGAGTTT.